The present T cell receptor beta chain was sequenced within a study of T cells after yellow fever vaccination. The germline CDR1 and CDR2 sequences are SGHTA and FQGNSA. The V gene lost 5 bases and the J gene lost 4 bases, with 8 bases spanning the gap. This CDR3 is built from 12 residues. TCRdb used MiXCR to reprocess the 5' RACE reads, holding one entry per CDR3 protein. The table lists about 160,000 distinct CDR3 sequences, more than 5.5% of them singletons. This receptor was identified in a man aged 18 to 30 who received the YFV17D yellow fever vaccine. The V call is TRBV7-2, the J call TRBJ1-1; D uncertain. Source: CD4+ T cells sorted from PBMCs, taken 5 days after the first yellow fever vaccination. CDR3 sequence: CASSTYSTEAFF. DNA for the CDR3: TGTGCCAGCAGCACTTATAGCACTGAAGCTTTCTTT.